The 21 T cell receptor beta chains below were found in one sample sequenced in a study of blood T cell repertoires in COVID-19. The method was immunoSEQ multiplex PCR; TCRdb's version includes in-frame clones alone and lacks a portion of them. The table has about 250,000 clones, around four fifths seen once; the top ten hold 5.5% to 7.5%. Material: peripheral blood. These receptors all come from a woman between 55 and 75 years old with active or convalescent COVID-19.

The V gene is TRBV9, the J gene TRBJ2-7, with TRBD2 matching over 10 bases. Germline assignment: CDR1 SGDLS and CDR2 YYNGEE. The CDR3 is made up of 15 amino acids. The V segment lost 4 bases and the J segment 3 bases; nucleotides outside the gene matches: 7. CDR3 amino acids: CASSKRTSGYYEQYF. Here the CDR3 DNA reads TGTGCCAGCAGCAAACGGACTAGCGGTTACTACGAGCAGTACTTC.

The CDR3 nucleotides are TGTGCCAGCAGCGCAAAAGTATCCAGGGTACTCTCTGAGACCCAGTACTTC. Residues: CASSAKVSRVLSETQYF. This chain connects TRBV7-2 to TRBJ2-5; TRBD1 is a possible D gene (5 bases). The V end was cut by 5 bases, the J end by 5 bases, with 24 bases between. Germline CDR1 and CDR2: SGHTA and FQGNSA. This CDR3 region has 17 residues.

This rearrangement joins TRBV7-3 to TRBJ2-2; no clear D. The germline gives CDR1 SGHTA, CDR2 FQGTGA. V lost 5 bases and J lost 5, with 9 bases in between. The length of the CDR3 is 13 residues. The DNA of the CDR3 is TGTGCCAGCAGCGTTAGCCGTACCGGGGAGCTGTTTTTT. Translation gives CASSVSRTGELFF.

The V gene is TRBV10-3, the J gene TRBJ2-1, with D perhaps TRBD2 (6 bases). V was pared by 3 bases and J by 10 bases, with 19 bases between. Germline-derived CDR1 and CDR2 are ENHRY and SYGVKD. This CDR3 is 15 amino acids long. In DNA form, the CDR3 reads TGTGCCATCAGTGATGGGGGAGGAGAGACATCCGAGCAGTTCTTC. It is translated as CAISDGGGETSEQFF.

The chain employs TRBV25-1 and TRBJ2-1; D unclear. Germline V gives CDR1 MGHDK, CDR2 SYGVNS. The CDR3 has 11 amino acids. V was cut by 5 bases and J by 9 bases, with 8 bases left in between. CDR3 DNA: TGTGCCAGCAGTCAGCGTAGTGAGCAGTTCTTC. This sequence encodes CASSQRSEQFF.

This clone was recorded a few times. The chain employs TRBV7-2 and TRBJ1-3, with a possible D match to TRBD1 (6 bases). Looked up from germline, CDR1 is SGHTA and CDR2 is FQGNSA. The CDR3 runs to 15 residues. The germline V and J ends were trimmed by 1 base and 3 bases, with 10 bases remaining between them. CDR3 sequence: CASSLVQGHGNTIYF. The DNA of the CDR3 is TGTGCCAGCAGCTTAGTACAGGGTCATGGAAACACCATATATTTT.

V usage is TRBV27 and J usage is TRBJ2-1, with 8 bases identical to TRBD2. CDR1 and CDR2 from the germline V gene are MNHEY and SMNVEV (reference sequence). J gave up 0 bases and V 5 bases, and 6 bases lay outside the gene matches. The CDR3 length is 16 residues. The CDR3 sequence: CASSHGLASSYNEQFF. The CDR3 DNA reads as TGTGCCAGCAGTCACGGACTAGCAAGCTCCTACAATGAGCAGTTCTTC.

The chain has TRBV7-8 and TRBJ2-7; D is ambiguous. The CDR3 extends over 14 amino acids. Germline-derived CDR1 and CDR2 are SGHVS and FQNEAQ. The V end lost 4 bases, the J end lost 4 bases, and 14 bases lay between the germline ends. CDR3 residues: CASSSPKSRYEQYF. The CDR3 DNA reads as TGTGCCAGCAGCTCCCCCAAGAGTCGGTACGAGCAGTACTTC.

V is TRBV7-6 and J is TRBJ2-1, with TRBD2 matching over 14 bases. Trimming took 5 bases from V and 8 from J; bases not matched to a gene: 5. Germline V gene sequence: CDR1 SGHVS, CDR2 FNYEAQ. This CDR3 contains 15 residues. The CDR3 sequence is CASSPGLAGVYEQFF. CDR3 DNA sequence: TGTGCCAGCAGCCCGGGACTAGCGGGAGTATATGAGCAGTTCTTC.

The chain joins TRBV27 to TRBJ2-7, with 9 nucleotides matching TRBD1. V lost 5 bases, J lost 0 bases, and 23 bases stayed unmatched. The germline gives CDR1 MNHEY, CDR2 SMNVEV (reference sequence). The CDR3 is 21 amino acids. This CDR3 reads CASSITLQGAAAADYSYEQYF. In DNA form, the CDR3 reads TGTGCCAGCAGTATAACCCTACAGGGGGCGGCTGCGGCCGACTACTCCTACGAGCAGTACTTC.

V usage is TRBV4-1 and J usage is TRBJ1-3; D is perhaps TRBD1 (6 bases). V lost 3 bases and J 3 bases, leaving 9 bases between the germline ends. Germline V gives CDR1 MGHRA, CDR2 YSYEKL. CDR3 length equals 14 residues. The CDR3 sequence: CASSHGRGGNTIYF. In DNA, the CDR3 is TGCGCCAGCAGCCACGGCAGGGGTGGAAACACCATATATTTT.

This clone was seen a few times. The chain combines TRBV9 with TRBJ2-3; 10 bases are shared with TRBD2. The ends lost 0 bases at V and 6 bases at J; junction bases unmatched: 4. This CDR3 contains 15 residues. Per the germline V gene, CDR1 is SGDLS and CDR2 is YYNGEE. The CDR3 here is CASSVGTSGLDTQYF. The CDR3 DNA reads as TGTGCCAGCAGCGTAGGGACTAGCGGCCTGGATACGCAGTATTTT.

This clone appeared many times. The chain combines TRBV18 with TRBJ1-1; D remains unclear. CDR3 length: 13 amino acids. V was shortened by 6 bases and J by 6 bases, with 14 bases between the two germline ends. From germline, CDR1 is KGHSH and CDR2 LQKENI. CDR3 sequence (DNA): TGTGCCAGCTCCCCAAATGGTCGAGCTGAAGCTTTCTTT. Its protein product is CASSPNGRAEAFF.

The chain joins TRBV7-6 to TRBJ2-1; 8 nucleotides line up with TRBD2. CDR1 is SGHVS and CDR2 is FNYEAQ in the germline V gene. After removal of 4 bases from V and 1 base from J, the junction contained 12 bases not matched to a gene. This CDR3 is 18 amino acids long. The CDR3 DNA reads as TGTGCCAGCAGCTCCTCCAGCGGGAGCCGTGTGTCCTACAATGAGCAGTTCTTC. This encodes CASSSSSGSRVSYNEQFF.

This clone was observed a handful of times. The chain recombines TRBV7-9 with TRBJ2-1, with D possibly matching TRBD2 (6 bases). CDR1 is SEHNR, CDR2 FQNEAQ, per germline (reference sequence). The CDR3 is 14 residues long. Trimming removed 5 bases at V and 5 bases at J, with 13 bases between. For the CDR3, the DNA is TGTGCCAGCAGCGGATGGCGGGGAAACAATGAGCAGTTCTTC. Amino acid sequence: CASSGWRGNNEQFF. The variable domain in full, with the rest retrieved from reference TRBV7-9 and TRBJ2-1, is DTGVSQNPRHKITKRGQNVTFRCDPISEHNRLYWYRQTLGQGPEFLTYFQNEAQLEKSRLLSDRFSAERPKGSFSTLEIQRTEQGDSAMYLCASSGWRGNNEQFFGPGTRLTVL.

The rearrangement joins TRBV6-4 to TRBJ2-1; the D gene is possibly TRBD2 (6 bases). Trimming removed 3 bases at V and 6 bases at J, with 15 bases between. CDR3 length equals 15 residues. The germline CDR1 and CDR2 sequences are MRHNA and SNTAGT. The CDR3 DNA is TGTGCCAGCAGTGAAACGGGAGTGGGATCCAATGAGCAGTTCTTC. Translation: CASSETGVGSNEQFF.

The chain links TRBV30 to TRBJ1-5; weak D call: TRBD1 (5 bases). CDR3 length: 14 amino acids. In germline, CDR1 is GTSNPN, CDR2 SVGIG (reference sequence). Trimming pared 4 bases from V and 1 base from J, leaving 11 bases between. CDR3 sequence (DNA): TGTGCCTGGACAGGGCCTGGGAGCAATCAGCCCCAGCATTTT. It specifies CAWTGPGSNQPQHF. Looking up the rest from reference TRBV30 and TRBJ1-5 gives the full variable domain: SQTIHQWPATLVQPVGSPLSLECTVEGTSNPNLYWYRQAAGRGLQLLFYSVGIGQISSEVPQNLSASRPQDRQFILSSKKLLLSDSGFYLCAWTGPGSNQPQHFGDGTRLSIL.

V and J are TRBV5-5 and TRBJ2-5; D perhaps matches TRBD1 (7 bases). Germline lookup yields CDR1 SGHKS and CDR2 YYEKEE (reference sequence). With 0 bases removed from V and 1 base from J, the gap between germline ends came to 19 bases. The CDR3 length is 18 residues. CDR3 amino acids: CASSLEGGPGGFQETQYF. The CDR3 coding sequence is TGTGCCAGCAGCTTGGAGGGAGGTCCAGGGGGGTTCCAAGAGACCCAGTACTTC.

This clone was seen only once. The rearrangement uses TRBV28 and TRBJ2-5; 8 bases match TRBD1. The trim removed 2 bases at V and 5 bases at J, leaving 7 bases unmatched. This CDR3 is 15 amino acids long. Germline V gene data show CDR1 as MDHEN and CDR2 as SYDVKM. CDR3 in amino acids: CASSLVSRGRETQYF. The CDR3 coding sequence is TGTGCCAGCAGTTTAGTCAGCAGGGGGCGTGAGACCCAGTACTTC.

The chain joins TRBV4-1 to TRBJ1-2, with 8 nucleotides matching TRBD1. CDR3 length equals 16 residues. Germline V lookup: CDR1 MGHRA, CDR2 YSYEKL. With 1 base clipped from V and 5 bases from J, the junction kept 9 bases outside the gene matches. The CDR3 here is CASSQGGTGVGYGYTF. DNA of the CDR3: TGCGCCAGCAGCCAAGGGGGGACAGGCGTTGGTTATGGCTACACCTTC.

The chain carries TRBV10-3 and TRBJ2-5, with 8 bases identical to TRBD1. The CDR3 has 16 amino acids. CDR1 is ENHRY, CDR2 SYGVKD, per germline. With V trimmed by 0 bases and J by 4 bases, 7 bases remained unmatched. DNA of the CDR3: TGTGCCATCAGTGAGTCAGGGACAGGATTTCGAGAGACCCAGTACTTC. Translated: CAISESGTGFRETQYF.